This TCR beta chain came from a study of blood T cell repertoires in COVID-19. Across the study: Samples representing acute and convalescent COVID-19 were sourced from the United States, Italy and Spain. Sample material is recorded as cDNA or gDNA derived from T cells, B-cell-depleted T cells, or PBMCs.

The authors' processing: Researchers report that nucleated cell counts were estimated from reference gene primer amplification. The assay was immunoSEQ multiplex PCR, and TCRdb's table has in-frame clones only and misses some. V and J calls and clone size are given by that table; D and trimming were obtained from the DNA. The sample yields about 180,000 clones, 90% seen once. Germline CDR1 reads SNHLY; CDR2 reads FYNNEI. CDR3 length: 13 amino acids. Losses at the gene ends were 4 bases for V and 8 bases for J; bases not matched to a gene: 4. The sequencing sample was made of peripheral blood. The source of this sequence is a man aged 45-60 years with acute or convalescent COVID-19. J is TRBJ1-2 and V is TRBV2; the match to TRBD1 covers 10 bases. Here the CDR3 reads CASSGTGGSGYTF. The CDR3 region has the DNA TGTGCCAGCAGTGGGACAGGGGGTAGCGGCTACACCTTC.